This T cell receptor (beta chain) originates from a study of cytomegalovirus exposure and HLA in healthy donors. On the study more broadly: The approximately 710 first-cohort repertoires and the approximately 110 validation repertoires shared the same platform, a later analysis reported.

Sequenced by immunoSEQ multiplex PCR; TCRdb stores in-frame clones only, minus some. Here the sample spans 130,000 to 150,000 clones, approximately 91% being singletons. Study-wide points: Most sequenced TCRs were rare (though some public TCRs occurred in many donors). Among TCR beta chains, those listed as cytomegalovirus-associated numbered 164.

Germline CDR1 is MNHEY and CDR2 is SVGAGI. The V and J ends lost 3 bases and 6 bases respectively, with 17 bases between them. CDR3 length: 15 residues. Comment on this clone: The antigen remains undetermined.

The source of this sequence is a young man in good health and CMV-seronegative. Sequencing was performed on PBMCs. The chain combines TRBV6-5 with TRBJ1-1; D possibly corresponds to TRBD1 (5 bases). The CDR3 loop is CASSYLPGEVAEAFF. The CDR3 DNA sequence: TGTGCCAGCAGTTATTTACCGGGGGAGGTGGCTGAAGCTTTCTTT.